Sequencing of this T cell receptor (beta chain) was carried out in a study of tumor-infiltrating lymphocytes in primary liver carcinoma. About the study: Patients were men and women aged 30 to 69 years.

This CDR3 spans 16 amino acids. Germline V gene data show CDR1 as SGHKS and CDR2 as YYEKEE (reference sequence). V was shortened by 2 bases and J by 0 bases, with 9 bases between the two germline ends. Blood RNA originated from unsorted whole blood, with germline DNA additionally extracted. Before any surgery took place, four milliliters of peripheral blood were collected. Broader study findings: Tumor region pairs shared more overlap than did tumor-adjacent and tumor-blood pairs.

In the case of this clonotype: The antigen is unknown.

With around 500 ng total RNA as template and a constant-region primer, TCR beta cDNA was made. Each TCR beta library was derived from three nested multiplex PCR rounds that employed slightly modified ARM-PCR. Rounds one and two of PCR, each of roughly 11 cycles, were primed with TRBV1-TRBV30 forward primers and a C-beta reverse primer. Via MiXCR, TCRdb re-called the multiplex PCR reads, giving one row per CDR3 protein. In the table there are about 310,000 distinct CDR3 sequences, less than 75% of which are singletons. The genes are TRBV5-5 and TRBJ1-6, with D tentatively TRBD1 (5 bases). The source is a man in his forties or fifties with primary liver carcinoma and hepatitis B virus infection. The specimen sequenced was peripheral blood. The CDR3 here is CASSFYDSSYNSPLHF. As DNA, the CDR3 is TGTGCCAGCAGCTTTTACGACAGCTCCTATAATTCACCCCTCCACTTT.